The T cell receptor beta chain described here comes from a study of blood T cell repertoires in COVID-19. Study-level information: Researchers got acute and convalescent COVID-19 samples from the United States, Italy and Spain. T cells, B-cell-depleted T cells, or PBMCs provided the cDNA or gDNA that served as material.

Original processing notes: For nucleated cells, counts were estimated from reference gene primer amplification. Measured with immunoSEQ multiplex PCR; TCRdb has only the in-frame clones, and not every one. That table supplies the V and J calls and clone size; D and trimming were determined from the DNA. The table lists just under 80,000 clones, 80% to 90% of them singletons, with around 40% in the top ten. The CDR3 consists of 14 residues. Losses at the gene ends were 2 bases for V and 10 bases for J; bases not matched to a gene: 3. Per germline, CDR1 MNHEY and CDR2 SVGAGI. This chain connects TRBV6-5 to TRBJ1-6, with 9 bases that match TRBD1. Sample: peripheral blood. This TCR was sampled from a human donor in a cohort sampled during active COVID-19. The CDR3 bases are TGTGCCAGCAGTTACGGGGACAGGGTCTCACCCCTCCACTTT. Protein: CASSYGDRVSPLHF.